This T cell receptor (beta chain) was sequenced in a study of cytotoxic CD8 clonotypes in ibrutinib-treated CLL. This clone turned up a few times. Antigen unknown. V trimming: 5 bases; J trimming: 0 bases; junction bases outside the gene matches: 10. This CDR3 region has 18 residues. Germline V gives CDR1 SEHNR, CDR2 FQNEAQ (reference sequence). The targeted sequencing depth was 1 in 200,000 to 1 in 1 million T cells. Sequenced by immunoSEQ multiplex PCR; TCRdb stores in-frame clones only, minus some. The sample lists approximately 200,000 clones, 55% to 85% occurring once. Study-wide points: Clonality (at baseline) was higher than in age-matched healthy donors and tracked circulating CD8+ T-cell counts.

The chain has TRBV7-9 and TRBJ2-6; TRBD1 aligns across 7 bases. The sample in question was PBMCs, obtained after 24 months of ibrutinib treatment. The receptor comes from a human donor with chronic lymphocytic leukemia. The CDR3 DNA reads TGTGCCAGCAGCCTGAGACAGGGTGTGGGCTCTGGGGCCAACGTCCTGACTTTC. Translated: CASSLRQGVGSGANVLTF.